Given below is one T cell receptor (beta chain) in context. No antigen is known for it. TCRdb's copy holds only in-frame clones and misses some; the assay was immunoSEQ multiplex PCR. The sample consists of about 130,000 clones, approximately 85% of them appearing once. The data stem from a study of T cell responses to AZD1222 COVID-19 vaccine. Study-wide points: Baseline seropositivity occurred in only six AZD1222 recipients. Spike-specific TCRs gained breadth and depth after people received two AZD1222 doses. Females outnumbered males among donors, who were mostly white British; clonal diversity was possibly underestimated. Nearly half of spike-specific TCRs reportedly go after variant regions that carry no mutations.

Per germline, CDR1 SGHTA and CDR2 FQGNSA. The CDR3 totals 15 residues. Trimming left V 4 bases short and J 1 base short, with 13 bases between. The clonotype originates from an adult who received the MenACWY meningococcal vaccine as a control. The sequencing used peripheral blood, collected 28 days after the second dose of the MenACWY control vaccine. V usage is TRBV7-2 and J usage is TRBJ1-1, with no clear D. The CDR3 region has the DNA TGTGCCAGCAGCTCAGGCCGGGGATGGAACACTGAAGCTTTCTTT. Translated: CASSSGRGWNTEAFF. Full variable domain (missing parts from reference TRBV7-2 and TRBJ1-1): GAGVSQSPSNKVTEKGKDVELRCDPISGHTALYWYRQSLGQGLEFLIYFQGNSAPDKSGLPSDRFSAERTGGSVSTLTIQRTQQEDSAVYLCASSSGRGWNTEAFFGQGTRLTVV.